Listed below are T cell receptor beta chains from one sample, sequenced in a study of T cells in narcolepsy. Sequencing used immunoSEQ multiplex PCR; TCRdb keeps in-frame clones, though not all of them. The table records some 16,000 clones, about 85% of them present only once. The sample comprised memory (CD45RA-) CD4+ T cells from blood. The receptors originated from a human donor in good health. Both conserved end residues are trimmed from each CDR3.

V	J	CDR3
TRBV9	TRBJ1-3	ASSPQGSGNTIY
TRBV2	TRBJ2-1	ASRTQNRNRLNNEQF
TRBV7-9	TRBJ2-7	ASSSSGGYEQY
TRBV9	TRBJ2-3	ASSAYTDTQY
TRBV28	TRBJ2-1	ASSFQTFLGGSSYNEQF
TRBV28	TRBJ2-5	ASSTEGWPSGRGWETQY
TRBV7-8	TRBJ2-7	ASSLVAHYEQY
TRBV9	TRBJ1-4	ASSVGTGGSNEKLF
TRBV20-1	TRBJ1-2	SASRGSGYT
TRBV7-2	TRBJ2-7	ASSLGLWGDEQY
TRBV7-8	TRBJ2-7	ASSQTSGSEQY
TRBV9	TRBJ1-6	ASSISGGMGDSPLH
TRBV21-1	TRBJ1-3	ASRRIQREVIGNTIY
TRBV4-1	TRBJ2-3	ASSPGDTYTDTQY
TRBV25-1	TRBJ1-1	ASTGQGAYTEAF
TRBV6-1	TRBJ1-4	ASAWVRTANEKLF
TRBV18	TRBJ1-4	ASSLTPGGLGKEKLF
TRBV5-1	TRBJ2-1	ASSLADHTIYNEQF
TRBV7-2	TRBJ2-6	ASSRSSGANVLT
TRBV6-1	TRBJ1-1	ASSARRGLVDTEAF
TRBV29-1	TRBJ1-5	SAGGAGGQPQH
TRBV18	TRBJ2-5	ASSENLGQETQY
TRBV5-4	TRBJ1-2	ASSLVQGGNGYT
TRBV13	TRBJ1-1	ASSLGGGIRDTEAF
TRBV6-1	TRBJ1-2	ASSIGQRYGYT
TRBV19	TRBJ2-4	ASSRDRAKNIQY
TRBV6-1	TRBJ1-6	ASSNEANNSPLH
TRBV5-1	TRBJ1-1	ASRGTMNTEAF
TRBV4-2	TRBJ2-5	ASSLQGGRNRETQY
TRBV6-1	TRBJ1-3	ASSSSGDGNTIY
TRBV19	TRBJ2-5	ASTKGETQY
TRBV7-2	TRBJ1-2	ASSLTGGYGYT
TRBV5-1	TRBJ2-7	ASSFVRGYEQY
TRBV18	TRBJ2-3	ASSGTGSFSRAQY
TRBV5-1	TRBJ2-3	ASSFRSGGRYGTQY
TRBV5-1	TRBJ2-3	ASSQTSGGADTQY
TRBV5-6	TRBJ2-3	ASRALGPSDTQY
TRBV7-9	TRBJ2-1	ASSLGTVDVEQF
TRBV4-1	TRBJ1-1	ASSQFPGQGAHQGRAF
TRBV7-3	TRBJ2-2	ASSLTPNRGTGELF
TRBV5-4	TRBJ2-5	ASKGRTAGGTETQY
TRBV5-5	TRBJ2-2	ASSVAGVNTGELF
TRBV5-5	TRBJ1-1	ASRKGPEAF